These 3 T cell receptor beta chains came from one sample sequenced in a study of CD8 T cells in ankylosing spondylitis. In TCRdb, the 5' RACE reads were re-called with MiXCR into one record per CDR3 protein. The table lists some 290,000 distinct CDR3 sequences, 15% to 25% of them singletons, with roughly 7.3% in the top ten. Material for sequencing was blood, either unsorted or a sorted T cell fraction (not recorded which). The origin of the receptors is a male donor with ankylosing spondylitis or in good health (not recorded which).

The V gene is TRBV3-1, the J gene TRBJ2-2; either TRBD1 or TRBD2 may supply D (5 bases each). The CDR3 is made up of 14 amino acids. The germline V gene encodes CDR1 LGHDT and CDR2 YNNKEL (reference sequence). Trimming took off 1 base at V and 7 bases at J, with 10 bases between the two ends. The CDR3 is CASSQASGLGELFF. Written as DNA, the CDR3 is TGTGCCAGCAGCCAAGCCTCGGGGCTCGGGGAGCTGTTTTTT.

This clonotype was observed a handful of times. Here the CDR3 DNA reads TGTGCCATCAGCGGGACAGGGTGGGGTGTGGAGCAGTTCTTC. Translating it yields CAISGTGWGVEQFF. The chain joins TRBV10-3 to TRBJ2-1; 9 bases match TRBD1. In germline, CDR1 is ENHRY, CDR2 SYGVKD. Trimming took 6 bases from V and 10 from J; bases not matched to a gene: 10. This CDR3 has 14 residues.

This clonotype was detected only a few times. V usage is TRBV29-1 and J usage is TRBJ1-4; 8 nucleotides agree with TRBD1. CDR3 length: 13 amino acids. The trim removed 7 bases at V and 4 bases at J, leaving 5 bases unmatched. Germline lookup yields CDR1 SQVTM and CDR2 ANQGSEA. The CDR3 protein is CSAGQGGNEKLFF. For the CDR3, the DNA is TGCAGCGCCGGACAGGGAGGTAATGAAAAACTGTTTTTT.